This T cell receptor beta chain was captured in a study of somatic mutations in cytotoxic T cells in rheumatoid arthritis. About the research overall: The researchers flow-sorted some T-cell populations stained with V beta antibodies and got nearly 100% purity, and these included V beta1+ cells sequenced for TCRB.

In this sample, this clone turned up once. Its specificity is not known. TCRdb's table, derived via immunoSEQ multiplex PCR, lists solely in-frame clones and lacks some. This table has 9,000 to 13,000 clones, over 65% appearing once. Study-wide points: Nobody knew which antigens the expanded CD8+ clones targeted. There were about an eighth of the roughly 60 patients in whom the largest CD8+ clone exceeded 20% of CD8+ cells. The study found no significant difference in CD8+ T-cell clonality between rheumatoid arthritis patients and age-matched healthy controls.

With 4 bases clipped from V and 3 bases from J, the junction kept 2 bases outside the gene matches. Germline values: CDR1 SGDLS, CDR2 YYNGEE. The length of the CDR3 is 14 residues. V gene TRBV9 combines with J gene TRBJ2-5; TRBD2 agrees at 11 bases. Material: CD8+ T cells sorted from blood. The TCR comes from a man between 60 and 70 years old in good health. The CDR3 region is CASSILAGEETQYF. In DNA form, the CDR3 reads TGTGCCAGCAGCATACTAGCGGGGGAAGAGACCCAGTACTTC.